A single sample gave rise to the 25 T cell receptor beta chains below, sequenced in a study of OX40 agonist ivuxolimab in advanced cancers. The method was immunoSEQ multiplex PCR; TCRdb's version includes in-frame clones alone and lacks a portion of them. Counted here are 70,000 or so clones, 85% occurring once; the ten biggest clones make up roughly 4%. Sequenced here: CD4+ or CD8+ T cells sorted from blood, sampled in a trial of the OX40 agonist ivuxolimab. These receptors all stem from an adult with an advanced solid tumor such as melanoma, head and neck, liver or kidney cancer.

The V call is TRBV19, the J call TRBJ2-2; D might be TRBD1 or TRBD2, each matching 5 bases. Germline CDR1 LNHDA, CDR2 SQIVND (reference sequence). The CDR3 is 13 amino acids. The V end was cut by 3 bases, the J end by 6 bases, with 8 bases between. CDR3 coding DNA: TGTGCCAGTAGTATGACGGGGCCCGGGGAGCTGTTTTTT. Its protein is CASSMTGPGELFF.

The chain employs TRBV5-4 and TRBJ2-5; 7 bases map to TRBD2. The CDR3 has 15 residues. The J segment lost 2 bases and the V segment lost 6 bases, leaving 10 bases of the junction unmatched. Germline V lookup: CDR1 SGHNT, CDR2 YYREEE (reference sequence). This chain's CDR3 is CASNRAGSGQETQYF. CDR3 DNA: TGTGCCAGCAACCGAGCGGGGTCGGGTCAAGAGACCCAGTACTTC.

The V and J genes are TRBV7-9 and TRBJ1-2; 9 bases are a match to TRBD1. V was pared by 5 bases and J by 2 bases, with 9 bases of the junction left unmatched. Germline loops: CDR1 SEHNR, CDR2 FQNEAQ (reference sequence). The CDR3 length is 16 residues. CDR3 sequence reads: CASSTHRDRENYGYTF. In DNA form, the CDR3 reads TGTGCCAGCAGCACTCACCGGGACAGGGAAAACTATGGCTACACCTTC.

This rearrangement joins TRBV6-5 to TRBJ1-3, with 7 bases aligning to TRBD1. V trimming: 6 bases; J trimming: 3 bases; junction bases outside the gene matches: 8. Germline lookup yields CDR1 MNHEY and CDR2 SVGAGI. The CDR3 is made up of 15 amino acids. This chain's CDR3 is CASSPVGGRGNTIYF. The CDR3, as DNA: TGTGCCAGCAGCCCCGTAGGGGGCCGTGGAAACACCATATATTTT.

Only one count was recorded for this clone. DNA for the CDR3: TGTGCCAGTAGTATGAACAGGGAGGCCTACGAGCAGTACTTC. This translates into CASSMNREAYEQYF. The chain is built from TRBV19 and TRBJ2-7, with D possibly called TRBD1 or TRBD2 (6 bases each). The CDR3 covers 14 residues. Trimming pared 3 bases from V and 2 bases from J, leaving 11 bases between. Germline CDR1 reads LNHDA; CDR2 reads SQIVND (reference sequence). Based on the CDR3 plus reference TRBV19 and TRBJ2-7, the full variable domain is DGGITQSPKYLFRKEGQNVTLSCEQNLNHDAMYWYRQDPGQGLRLIYYSQIVNDFQKGDIAEGYSVSREKKESFPLTVTSAQKNPTAFYLCASSMNREAYEQYFGPGTRLTVT.

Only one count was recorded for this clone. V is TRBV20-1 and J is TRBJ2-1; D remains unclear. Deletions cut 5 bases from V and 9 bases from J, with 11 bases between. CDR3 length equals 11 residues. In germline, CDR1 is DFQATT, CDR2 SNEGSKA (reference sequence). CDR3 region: CSAQSVGEQFF. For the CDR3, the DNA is TGCAGTGCTCAGTCCGTGGGTGAGCAGTTCTTC.

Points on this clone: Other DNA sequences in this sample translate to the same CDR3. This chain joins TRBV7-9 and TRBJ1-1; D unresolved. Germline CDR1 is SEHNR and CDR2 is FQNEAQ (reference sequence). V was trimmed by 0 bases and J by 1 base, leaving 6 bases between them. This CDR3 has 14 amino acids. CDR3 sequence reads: CASSLAGQNTEAFF. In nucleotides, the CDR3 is TGTGCCAGCAGCTTAGCGGGCCAGAACACTGAAGCTTTCTTT. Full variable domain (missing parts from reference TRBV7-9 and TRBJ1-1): DTGVSQNPRHKITKRGQNVTFRCDPISEHNRLYWYRQTLGQGPEFLTYFQNEAQLEKSRLLSDRFSAERPKGSFSTLEIQRTEQGDSAMYLCASSLAGQNTEAFFGQGTRLTVV.

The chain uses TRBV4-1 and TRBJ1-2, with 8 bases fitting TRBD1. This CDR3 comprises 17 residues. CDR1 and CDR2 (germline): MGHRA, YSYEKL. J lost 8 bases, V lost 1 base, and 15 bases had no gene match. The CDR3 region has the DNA TGCGCCAGCAGCCAAGCCCGCCAATGGCAGGGGGCGGAGGGCTACACCTTC. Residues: CASSQARQWQGAEGYTF.

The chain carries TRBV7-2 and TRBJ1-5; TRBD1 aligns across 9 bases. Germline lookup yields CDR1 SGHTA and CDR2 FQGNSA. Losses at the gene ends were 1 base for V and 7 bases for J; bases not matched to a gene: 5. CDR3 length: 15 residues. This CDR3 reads CASSLEQGARQPQHF. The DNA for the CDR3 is TGTGCCAGCAGCTTAGAACAGGGGGCGAGGCAGCCCCAGCATTTT.

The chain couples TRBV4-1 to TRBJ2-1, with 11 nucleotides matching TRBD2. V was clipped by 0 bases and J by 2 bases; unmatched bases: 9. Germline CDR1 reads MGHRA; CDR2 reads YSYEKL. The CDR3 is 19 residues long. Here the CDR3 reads CASSQEAGSGGAPYNEQFF. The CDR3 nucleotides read TGCGCCAGCAGCCAAGAGGCTGGTAGCGGGGGGGCCCCCTACAATGAGCAGTTCTTC.

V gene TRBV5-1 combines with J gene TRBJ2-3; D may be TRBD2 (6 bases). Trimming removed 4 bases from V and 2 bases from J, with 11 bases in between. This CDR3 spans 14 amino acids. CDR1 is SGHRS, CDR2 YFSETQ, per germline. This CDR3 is CASSPGDFTDTQYF. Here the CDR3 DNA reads TGCGCCAGCAGCCCGGGGGACTTCACAGATACGCAGTATTTT. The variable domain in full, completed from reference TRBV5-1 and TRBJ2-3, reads KAGVTQTPRYLIKTRGQQVTLSCSPISGHRSVSWYQQTPGQGLQFLFEYFSETQRNKGNFPGRFSGRQFSNSRSEMNVSTLELGDSALYLCASSPGDFTDTQYFGPGTRLTVL.

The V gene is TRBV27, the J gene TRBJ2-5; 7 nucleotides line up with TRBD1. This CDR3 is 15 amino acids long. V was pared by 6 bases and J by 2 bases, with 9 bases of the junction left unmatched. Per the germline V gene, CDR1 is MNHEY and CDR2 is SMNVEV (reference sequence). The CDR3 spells CASRLQGVRQETQYF. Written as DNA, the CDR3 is TGTGCCAGCAGACTTCAGGGGGTACGGCAAGAGACCCAGTACTTC.

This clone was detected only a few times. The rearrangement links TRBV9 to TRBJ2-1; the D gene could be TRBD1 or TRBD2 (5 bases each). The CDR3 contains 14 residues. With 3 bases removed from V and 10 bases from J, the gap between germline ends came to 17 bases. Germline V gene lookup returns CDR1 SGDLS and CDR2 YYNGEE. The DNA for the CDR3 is TGTGCCAGCAGCGCTGGGGCCCTTGGCGGGGAGCAGTTCTTC. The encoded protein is CASSAGALGGEQFF.

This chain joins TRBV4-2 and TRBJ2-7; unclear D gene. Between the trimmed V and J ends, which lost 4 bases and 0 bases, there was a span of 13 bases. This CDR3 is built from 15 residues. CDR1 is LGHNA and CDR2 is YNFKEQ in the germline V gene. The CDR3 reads CASSPSDLSSYEQYF. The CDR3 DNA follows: TGTGCCAGCAGCCCCTCTGATCTGAGCTCCTACGAGCAGTACTTC.

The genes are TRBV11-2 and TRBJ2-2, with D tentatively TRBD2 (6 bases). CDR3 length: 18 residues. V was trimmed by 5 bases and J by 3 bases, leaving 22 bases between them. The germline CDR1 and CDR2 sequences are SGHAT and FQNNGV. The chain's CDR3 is CASSIPLTGGDYTGELFF. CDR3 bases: TGTGCCAGCAGCATCCCTTTGACGGGCGGGGATTACACCGGGGAGCTGTTTTTT.

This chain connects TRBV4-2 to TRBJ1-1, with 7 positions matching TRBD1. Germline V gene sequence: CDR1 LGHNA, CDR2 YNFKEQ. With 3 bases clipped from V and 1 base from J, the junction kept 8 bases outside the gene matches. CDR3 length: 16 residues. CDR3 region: CASSQNRGRENTEAFF. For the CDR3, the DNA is TGTGCCAGCAGCCAGAATAGGGGGCGAGAGAACACTGAAGCTTTCTTT.

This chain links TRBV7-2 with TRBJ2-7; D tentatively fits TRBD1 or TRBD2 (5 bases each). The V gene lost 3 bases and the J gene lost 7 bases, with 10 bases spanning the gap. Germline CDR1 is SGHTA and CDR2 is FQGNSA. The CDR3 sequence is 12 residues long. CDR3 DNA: TGTGCCAGCAGCTTGCCGAGGGGTGAGCAGTACTTC. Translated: CASSLPRGEQYF.

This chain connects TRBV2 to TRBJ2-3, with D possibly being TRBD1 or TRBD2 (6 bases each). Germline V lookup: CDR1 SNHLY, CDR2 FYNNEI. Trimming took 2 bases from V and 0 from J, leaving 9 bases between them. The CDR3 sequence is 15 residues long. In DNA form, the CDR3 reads TGTGCCAGCAGTGAAAGGGGGGTAAGCACAGATACGCAGTATTTT. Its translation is CASSERGVSTDTQYF.

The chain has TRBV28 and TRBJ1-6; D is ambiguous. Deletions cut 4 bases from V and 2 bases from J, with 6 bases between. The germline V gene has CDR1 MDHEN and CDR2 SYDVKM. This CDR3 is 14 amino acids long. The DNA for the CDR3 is TGTGCCAGCAGTTCTCAGGCCTATAATTCACCCCTCCACTTT. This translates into CASSSQAYNSPLHF.

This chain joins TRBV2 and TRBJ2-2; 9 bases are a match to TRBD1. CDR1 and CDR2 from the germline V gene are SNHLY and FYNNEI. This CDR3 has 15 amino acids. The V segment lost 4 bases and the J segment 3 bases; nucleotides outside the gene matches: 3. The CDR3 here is CASSVDRGYTGELFF. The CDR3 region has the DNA TGTGCCAGCAGTGTGGACAGGGGCTACACCGGGGAGCTGTTTTTT.

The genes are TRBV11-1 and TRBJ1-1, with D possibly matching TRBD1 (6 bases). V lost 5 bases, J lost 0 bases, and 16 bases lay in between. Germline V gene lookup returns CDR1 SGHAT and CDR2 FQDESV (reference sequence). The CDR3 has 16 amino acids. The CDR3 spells CASSPSGQNMNTEAFF. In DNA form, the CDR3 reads TGTGCCAGCAGCCCGTCAGGACAGAATATGAACACTGAAGCTTTCTTT.

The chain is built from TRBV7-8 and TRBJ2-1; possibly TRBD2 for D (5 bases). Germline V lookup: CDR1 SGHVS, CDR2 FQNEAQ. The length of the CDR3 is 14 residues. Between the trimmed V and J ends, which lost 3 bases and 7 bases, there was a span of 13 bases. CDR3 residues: CASSFEFGGNEQFF. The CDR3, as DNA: TGTGCCAGCAGCTTCGAATTTGGAGGTAATGAGCAGTTCTTC.

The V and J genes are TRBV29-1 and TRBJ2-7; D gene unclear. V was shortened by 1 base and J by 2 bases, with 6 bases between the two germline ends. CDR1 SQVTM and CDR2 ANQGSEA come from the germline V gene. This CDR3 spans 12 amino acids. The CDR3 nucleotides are TGCAGCGTTGAAGGTCTAGCCTACGAGCAGTACTTC. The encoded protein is CSVEGLAYEQYF.

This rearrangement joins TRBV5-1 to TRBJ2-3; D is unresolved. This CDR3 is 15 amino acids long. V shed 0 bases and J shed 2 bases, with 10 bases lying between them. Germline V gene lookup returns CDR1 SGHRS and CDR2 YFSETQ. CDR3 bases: TGCGCCAGCAGCTTGGAGGTCTCAAACACAGATACGCAGTATTTT. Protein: CASSLEVSNTDTQYF.

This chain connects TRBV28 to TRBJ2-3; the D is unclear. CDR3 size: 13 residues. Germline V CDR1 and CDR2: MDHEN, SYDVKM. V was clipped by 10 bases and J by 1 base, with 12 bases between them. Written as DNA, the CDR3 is TGTGCCACTAGGAAATCCGGCACAGATACGCAGTATTTT. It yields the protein CATRKSGTDTQYF.